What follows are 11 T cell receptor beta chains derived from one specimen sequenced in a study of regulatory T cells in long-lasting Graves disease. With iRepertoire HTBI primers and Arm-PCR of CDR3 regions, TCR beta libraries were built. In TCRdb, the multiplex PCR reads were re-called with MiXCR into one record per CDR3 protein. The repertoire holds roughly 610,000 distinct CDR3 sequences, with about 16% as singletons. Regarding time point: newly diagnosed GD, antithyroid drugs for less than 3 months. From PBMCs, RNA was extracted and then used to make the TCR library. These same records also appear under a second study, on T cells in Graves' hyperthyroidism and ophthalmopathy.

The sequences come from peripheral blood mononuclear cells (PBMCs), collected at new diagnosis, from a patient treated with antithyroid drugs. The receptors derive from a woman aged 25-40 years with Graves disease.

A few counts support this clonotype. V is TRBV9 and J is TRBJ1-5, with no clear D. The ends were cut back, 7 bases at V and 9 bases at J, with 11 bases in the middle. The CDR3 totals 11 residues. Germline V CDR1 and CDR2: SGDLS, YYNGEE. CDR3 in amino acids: CASPRVWPQHF. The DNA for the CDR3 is TGTGCCAGCCCCCGGGTCTGGCCCCAGCATTTT. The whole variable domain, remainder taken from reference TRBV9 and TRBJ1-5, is DSGVTQTPKHLITATGQRVTLRCSPRSGDLSVYWYQQSLDQGLQFLIQYYNGEERAKGNILERFSAQQFPDLHSELNLSSLELGDSALYFCASPRVWPQHFGDGTRLSIL.

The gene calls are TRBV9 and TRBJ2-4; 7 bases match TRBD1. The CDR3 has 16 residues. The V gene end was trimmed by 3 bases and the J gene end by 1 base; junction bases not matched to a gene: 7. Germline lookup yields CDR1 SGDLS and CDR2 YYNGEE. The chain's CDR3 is CASSATGKSAKNIQYF. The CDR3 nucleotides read TGTGCCAGCAGCGCGACAGGGAAGTCCGCCAAAAACATTCAGTACTTC.

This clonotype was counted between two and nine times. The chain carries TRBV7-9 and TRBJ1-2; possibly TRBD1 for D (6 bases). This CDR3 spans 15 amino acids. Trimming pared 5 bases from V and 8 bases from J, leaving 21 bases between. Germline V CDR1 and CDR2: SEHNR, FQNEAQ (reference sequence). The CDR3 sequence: CASSPNLTGFLGYTF. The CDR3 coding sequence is TGTGCCAGCAGCCCGAACCTTACAGGGTTCCTCGGCTACACCTTC.

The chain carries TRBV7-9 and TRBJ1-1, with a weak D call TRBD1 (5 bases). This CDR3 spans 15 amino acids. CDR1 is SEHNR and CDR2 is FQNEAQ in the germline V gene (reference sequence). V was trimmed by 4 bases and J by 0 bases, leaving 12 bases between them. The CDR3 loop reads CASSSDDRLNTEAFF. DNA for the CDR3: TGTGCCAGCAGCTCAGACGACAGACTGAACACTGAAGCTTTCTTT. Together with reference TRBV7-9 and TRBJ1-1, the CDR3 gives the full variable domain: DTGVSQNPRHKITKRGQNVTFRCDPISEHNRLYWYRQTLGQGPEFLTYFQNEAQLEKSRLLSDRFSAERPKGSFSTLEIQRTEQGDSAMYLCASSSDDRLNTEAFFGQGTRLTVV.

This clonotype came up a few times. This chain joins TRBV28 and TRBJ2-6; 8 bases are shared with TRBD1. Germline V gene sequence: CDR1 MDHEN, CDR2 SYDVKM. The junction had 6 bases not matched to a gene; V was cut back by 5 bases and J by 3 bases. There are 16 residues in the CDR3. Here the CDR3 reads CASSEQGVGGANVLTF. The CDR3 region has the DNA TGTGCCAGCAGTGAACAGGGGGTGGGTGGGGCCAACGTCCTGACTTTC.

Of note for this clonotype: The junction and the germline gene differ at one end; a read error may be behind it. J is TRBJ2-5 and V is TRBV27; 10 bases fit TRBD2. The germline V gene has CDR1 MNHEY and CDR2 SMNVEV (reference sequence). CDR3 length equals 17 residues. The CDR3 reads CASRYRSGRAGREIQYF. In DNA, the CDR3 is TGTGCCAGCCGATATCGGAGCGGGAGGGCTGGTCGGGAGATCCAGTACTTC.

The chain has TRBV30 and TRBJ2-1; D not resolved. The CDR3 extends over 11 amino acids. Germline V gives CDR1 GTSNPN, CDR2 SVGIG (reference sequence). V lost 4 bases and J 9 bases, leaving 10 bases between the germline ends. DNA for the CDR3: TGTGCCTGGACTACCGTTGGTGAGCAGTTCTTC. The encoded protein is CAWTTVGEQFF. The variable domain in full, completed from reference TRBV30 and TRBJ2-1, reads SQTIHQWPATLVQPVGSPLSLECTVEGTSNPNLYWYRQAAGRGLQLLFYSVGIGQISSEVPQNLSASRPQDRQFILSSKKLLLSDSGFYLCAWTTVGEQFFGPGTRLTVL.

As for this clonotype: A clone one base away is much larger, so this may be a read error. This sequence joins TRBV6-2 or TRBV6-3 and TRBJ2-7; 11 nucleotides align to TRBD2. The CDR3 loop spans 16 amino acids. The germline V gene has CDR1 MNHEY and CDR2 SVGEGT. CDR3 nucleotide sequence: TGTGCCAGCAGTGGATTAGCGGGAGGGCCTGAAGACGAGCAGTGCTTC. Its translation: CASSGLAGGPEDEQCF.

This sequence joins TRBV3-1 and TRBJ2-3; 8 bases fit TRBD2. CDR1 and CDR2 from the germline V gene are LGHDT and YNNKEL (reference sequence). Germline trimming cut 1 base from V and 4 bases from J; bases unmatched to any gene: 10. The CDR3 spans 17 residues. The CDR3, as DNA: TGTGCCAGCAGCCAAGTCTGGGCGGGGGGATTCTCAGATACGCAGTATTTT. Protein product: CASSQVWAGGFSDTQYF.

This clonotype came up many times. This CDR3 reads CASSEYGVGNQPQHF. The CDR3 DNA reads as TGTGCCAGCAGTGAATACGGGGTTGGCAATCAGCCCCAGCATTTT. The chain recombines TRBV2 with TRBJ1-5; D is unresolved. Germline V gene data show CDR1 as SNHLY and CDR2 as FYNNEI. This CDR3 comprises 15 residues. The V end lost 2 bases, the J end lost 2 bases, and 10 bases lay between the germline ends.

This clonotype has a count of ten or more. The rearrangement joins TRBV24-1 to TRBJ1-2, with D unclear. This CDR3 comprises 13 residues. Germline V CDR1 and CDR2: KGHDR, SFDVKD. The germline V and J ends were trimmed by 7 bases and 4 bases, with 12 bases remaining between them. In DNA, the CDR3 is TGTGCCACCAGCGCCGGTCCTGTCTATGGCTACACCTTC. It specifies CATSAGPVYGYTF.